This is a list of T cell receptor beta chains from one sample in a study of early T cells in non-severe SARS-CoV-2 infection. TCRdb re-analysed the 5' RACE reads in MiXCR, keeping a single row per CDR3 protein. The data contain 70,000 to 75,000 distinct CDR3 sequences, 9% to 15% of them singletons. The specimen sequenced was whole blood. Receptor source: an adult who was a healthcare worker with PCR-confirmed SARS-CoV-2 infection or an uninfected control (not recorded which). The CDR3 runs from the conserved cysteine through the conserved F or W. Each record gives: V gene, CDR3 protein.

v_call: TRBV29-1
cdr3_aa: CSVKQGFVYEQYF

v_call: TRBV12-3/TRBV12-4
cdr3_aa: CASSPTGGASNQPQHF

v_call: TRBV4-1
cdr3_aa: CASSQKYDTLSYEQYF

v_call: TRBV4-2
cdr3_aa: CASSQGGLDTDTQYF

v_call: TRBV28
cdr3_aa: CASSKTHRTGKYQETQYF

v_call: TRBV19
cdr3_aa: CASSADHNEQFF

v_call: TRBV6-5
cdr3_aa: CASSPRGQGNSPLHF

v_call: TRBV5-1
cdr3_aa: CASSPSYQSYEQYF

v_call: TRBV4-1
cdr3_aa: CASSRAEAGTTNEKLFF

v_call: TRBV28
cdr3_aa: CASVARGGADTQYF

v_call: TRBV28
cdr3_aa: CASSPPSTQTYEQYF

v_call: TRBV2
cdr3_aa: CASSREGSYEQYF

v_call: TRBV20-1
cdr3_aa: CSAGTGSDTDTQYF

v_call: TRBV4-2
cdr3_aa: CASTWGQGAREQYF

v_call: TRBV27
cdr3_aa: CASSLSLFDRKQYF

v_call: TRBV10-3
cdr3_aa: CAISESSSGAPDTQYF

v_call: TRBV27
cdr3_aa: CASKLTRLIGELFF

v_call: TRBV9
cdr3_aa: CASSPYGGTSGYEQYF

v_call: TRBV9
cdr3_aa: CASSVGGSNYGYTF

v_call: TRBV7-2
cdr3_aa: CASSLMDTEAFF

v_call: TRBV28
cdr3_aa: CASTFTTTNPIYGYTF